This T cell receptor beta chain was found in a study of T cell responses to AZD1222 COVID-19 vaccine. Turning to the study itself: It was second doses at about 4 or about 12 weeks that were pooled. Findings and caveats of the study: Females outnumbered males among donors, who were mostly white British; clonal diversity was possibly underestimated.

Clones were sequenced by immunoSEQ multiplex PCR, and TCRdb holds only the in-frame ones, with some missing. Counted here are fewer than 70,000 clones, 70% to 90% occurring once; the ten biggest clones make up under 6.5%. Of note for this clone: Its antigen is not known.

The sequence was obtained from an adult in good health. The sequencing here drew on peripheral blood, taken on day 0 of AZD1222 vaccination.

CDR3 loop: CSARDWEAFF. CDR3 nucleotide sequence: TGCAGTGCTAGAGACTGGGAAGCTTTCTTT. The V gene is TRBV20-1, the J gene TRBJ1-1; D gene unclear. Germline CDR1 is DFQATT and CDR2 is SNEGSKA (reference sequence). The V end lost 0 bases, the J end lost 8 bases, and 4 bases lay between the germline ends. The CDR3 has 10 amino acids.